One T cell receptor (beta chain) is described in this entry. Each CDR3 protein is one row after TCRdb ran MiXCR on the 5' RACE reads. Here the sample spans tens of thousands of distinct CDR3 sequences, around 7.7% being singletons. The J segment lost 2 bases and the V segment lost 4 bases, leaving 4 bases of the junction unmatched. Germline loops: CDR1 SGDLS, CDR2 YYNGEE. CDR3 length equals 14 residues. The data originate from a study of T cells after yellow fever vaccination. This rearrangement joins TRBV9 to TRBJ1-1, with 8 bases that match TRBD1. Material: CD8+ T cells sorted from PBMCs, obtained on the day of the yellow fever booster vaccination. The receptor was isolated from a man younger than 45 who received the YFV17D yellow fever vaccine. The CDR3 is CASSRTGSNTEAFF. DNA for the CDR3: TGTGCCAGCAGCAGGACAGGGTCAAACACTGAAGCTTTCTTT.